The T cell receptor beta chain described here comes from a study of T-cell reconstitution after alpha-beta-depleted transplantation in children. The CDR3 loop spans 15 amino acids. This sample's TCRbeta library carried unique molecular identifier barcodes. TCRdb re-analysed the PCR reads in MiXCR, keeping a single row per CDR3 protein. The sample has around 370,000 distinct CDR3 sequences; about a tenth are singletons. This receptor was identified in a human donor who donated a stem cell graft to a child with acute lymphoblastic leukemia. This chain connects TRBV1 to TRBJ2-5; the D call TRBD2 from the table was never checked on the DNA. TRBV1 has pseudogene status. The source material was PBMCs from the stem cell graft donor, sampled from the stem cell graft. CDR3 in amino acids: CTSSPKGSGRKTQYF. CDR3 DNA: TGCACCAGCAGTCCCAAAGGTAGCGGGAGAAAGACCCAGTACTTC.